This TCR gamma chain was recovered during a study of γδ T cells in repeated Plasmodium falciparum infection. Study results and limitations: Many TCRgamma sequences overlapped between individuals in stable Vgamma9/Vdelta2+ repertoires.

Germline CDR1 is GITISATS and CDR2 is ISYDGTV (reference sequence). There are 13 residues in the CDR3. TCRdb re-analyzed the multiplex PCR reads via CATT. The table lists roughly 13,000 gamma-chain clones, around 1.6% of them singletons. Vgamma9/Vdelta2+ and Vdelta2-negative gammadelta T cells were flow-sorted from PBMC for bulk sequencing. This clone was seen a few times. Its specificity is not known. A far larger clone lies a single base away; this is likely a read error. Additional DNA sequences in this sample encode the identical CDR3. The genes are TRGV9 and TRGJ1 or TRGJ2. No J segment appears in TCRdb, so it was assigned here by matching the sequence to germline. The sequence derives from a pool of human donors (malaria-infected and uninfected, not separated). Sequenced material: gamma-delta T cells from blood. The CDR3 loop is CALWEKNYYKKLF. The CDR3 DNA is TGTGCCTTGTGGGAAAAAAATTATTACAAGAAACTCTTT.